The next 25 T cell receptor beta chains were all read from a single sample in a study of identifying expanded T cells in peripheral blood. Sequencing used immunoSEQ multiplex PCR; TCRdb keeps in-frame clones, though not all of them. The sample records approximately 90,000 clones, approximately 86% being singletons. Sequenced input: blood. These receptors were collected from a person aged 18 to 70 in good health.

The V and J genes are TRBV6-6 and TRBJ1-1, with unresolved D. CDR3 length: 12 residues. Per germline, CDR1 MNHNY and CDR2 SVGAGI (reference sequence). Trimming removed 6 bases from V and 0 bases from J, with 5 bases in between. The CDR3 sequence is CASRGMNTEAFF. As DNA, the CDR3 is TGTGCCAGCAGAGGCATGAACACTGAAGCTTTCTTT.

This clone was counted a single time. V and J are TRBV5-1 and TRBJ1-2; 11 bases are a match to TRBD1. Germline V CDR1 and CDR2: SGHRS, YFSETQ. This CDR3 is 14 amino acids long. V lost 4 bases and J lost 2; bases outside the gene matches: 1. The CDR3: CASSGTGGNYGYTF. CDR3 coding DNA: TGCGCCAGCAGCGGGACAGGGGGAAACTATGGCTACACCTTC.

In DNA, the CDR3 is TGTGCCAGCAGCATACAAGGGGGGACCGGGGAGCTGTTTTTT. This codes for CASSIQGGTGELFF. The chain is built from TRBV7-6 and TRBJ2-2; D tentatively reads TRBD1 or TRBD2 (6 bases each). Between the trimmed V and J ends, which lost 5 bases and 5 bases, there was a span of 12 bases. Per germline, CDR1 SGHVS and CDR2 FNYEAQ. CDR3 length: 14 amino acids.

This chain connects TRBV4-1 to TRBJ2-1; 12 bases fit TRBD1. The CDR3 contains 15 residues. With 5 bases clipped from V and 8 bases from J, the junction kept 7 bases outside the gene matches. Germline-derived CDR1 and CDR2 are MGHRA and YSYEKL. CDR3 in amino acids: CASSGGTGGRYEQFF. The CDR3 bases are TGCGCCAGCAGCGGCGGGACAGGGGGCCGGTATGAGCAGTTCTTC.

The CDR3 DNA reads as TGTGCCAGCGCCCAGGCGGGCTCCTACAATGAGCAGTTCTTC. This encodes CASAQAGSYNEQFF. The chain is built from TRBV6-1 and TRBJ2-1; tentative D call: TRBD2 (5 bases). Trimming took off 8 bases at V and 0 bases at J, with 11 bases between the two ends. The CDR3 runs 14 residues. Germline V gene sequence: CDR1 MNHNS, CDR2 SASEGT.

The rearrangement links TRBV14 to TRBJ1-1; 8 positions agree with TRBD1. Trimming took 5 bases from V and 2 from J; bases not matched to a gene: 7. This CDR3 is 15 amino acids long. The germline CDR1 and CDR2 sequences are SGHDN and FVKESK. The CDR3, as DNA: TGTGCCAGCAGCAGCCCGGACAGGGATAACACTGAAGCTTTCTTT. This translates into CASSSPDRDNTEAFF.

The rearrangement uses TRBV9 and TRBJ2-6; D is perhaps TRBD1 (6 bases). Looked up from germline, CDR1 is SGDLS and CDR2 is YYNGEE. Trimming shortened V by 0 bases and J by 0 bases, and 22 bases separated the two germline ends. The CDR3 extends over 21 amino acids. DNA of the CDR3: TGTGCCAGCAGCGTAGCCGACCTACATCCCGGACAGTACTCTGGGGCCAACGTCCTGACTTTC. Translation gives CASSVADLHPGQYSGANVLTF.

The V and J genes are TRBV19 and TRBJ1-1; D remains unclear. The germline V gene has CDR1 LNHDA and CDR2 SQIVND (reference sequence). Trimming pared 8 bases from V and 0 bases from J, leaving 13 bases between. This CDR3 region has 14 residues. CDR3 coding DNA: TGTGCCAGTGGGAACTCGCCCCTGAACACTGAAGCTTTCTTT. The encoded protein is CASGNSPLNTEAFF.

The CDR3 is CASSPPKGHNSPLHF. In DNA, the CDR3 is TGTGCCAGCAGCCCCCCTAAGGGTCACAATTCACCCCTCCACTTT. This sequence joins TRBV6-5 and TRBJ1-6; unclear D gene. Germline CDR1 and CDR2: MNHEY and SVGAGI. Trimming shortened V by 6 bases and J by 7 bases, and 16 bases separated the two germline ends. This CDR3 comprises 15 residues.

This chain uses TRBV6-1 with TRBJ2-5; possible D gene TRBD1, 5 bases. Germline-derived CDR1 and CDR2 are MNHNS and SASEGT. This CDR3 is 13 amino acids long. Deletions cut 8 bases from V and 4 bases from J, with 14 bases between. CDR3 loop: CASLDQGPETQYF. CDR3 DNA: TGTGCCAGCCTGGACCAGGGCCCAGAGACCCAGTACTTC.

The V and J genes are TRBV19 and TRBJ1-2, with 8 bases that match TRBD1. The CDR3 is 15 residues long. Germline V lookup: CDR1 LNHDA, CDR2 SQIVND (reference sequence). With 3 bases clipped from V and 4 bases from J, the junction kept 7 bases outside the gene matches. The CDR3 sequence: CASSMEMTGVYGYTF. The CDR3 DNA sequence: TGTGCCAGTAGTATGGAGATGACAGGGGTCTATGGCTACACCTTC.

This chain links TRBV2 with TRBJ2-3; 12 bases match TRBD2. Germline assignment: CDR1 SNHLY and CDR2 FYNNEI. With 6 bases clipped from V and 4 bases from J, the junction kept 11 bases outside the gene matches. This CDR3 is built from 17 residues. The CDR3 is CASRPGLAGIGSDTQYF. The CDR3 DNA reads TGTGCCAGCAGACCCGGACTAGCGGGGATAGGGTCAGATACGCAGTATTTT.

This rearrangement joins TRBV2 to TRBJ1-5; perhaps TRBD1 as D (5 bases). CDR1 and CDR2 (germline): SNHLY, FYNNEI. The CDR3 covers 13 residues. Between the trimmed V and J ends, which lost 9 bases and 5 bases, there was a span of 14 bases. DNA for the CDR3: TGTGCCAGTTCGGGCAGGGTCGATCAGCCCCAGCATTTT. It specifies CASSGRVDQPQHF. Using reference TRBV2 and TRBJ1-5 for the parts outside the CDR3, the full variable domain is EPEVTQTPSHQVTQMGQEVILRCVPISNHLYFYWYRQILGQKVEFLVSFYNNEISEKSEIFDDQFSVERPDGSNFTLKIRSTKLEDSAMYFCASSGRVDQPQHFGDGTRLSIL.

This clone was seen once. CDR3 coding DNA: TGTGCCAGCAGCGGACAAACCTACGAGCAGTACTTC. This encodes CASSGQTYEQYF. The rearrangement links TRBV6-6 to TRBJ2-7, with D maybe TRBD1 (5 bases). The V gene's germline CDR1 is MNHNY and CDR2 SVGAGI (reference sequence). The length of the CDR3 is 12 residues. Trimming removed 6 bases from V and 2 bases from J, with 8 bases in between.

The chain links TRBV18 to TRBJ2-1, with 16 bases lining up with TRBD2. The V segment lost 6 bases and the J segment 0 bases; nucleotides outside the gene matches: 8. In germline, CDR1 is KGHSH, CDR2 LQKENI. The CDR3 is made up of 19 amino acids. The CDR3 DNA is TGTGCCAGCTCGCCTCCGGGACTAGCGGGGGGGCGCTCCTACAATGAGCAGTTCTTC. Translating gives CASSPPGLAGGRSYNEQFF.

Only one count was recorded for this clone. V is TRBV29-1 and J is TRBJ1-2; 7 bases match TRBD1. Per germline, CDR1 SQVTM and CDR2 ANQGSEA. J gave up 4 bases and V 5 bases, and 10 bases lay outside the gene matches. The CDR3 sequence is 14 residues long. CDR3 sequence (DNA): TGCAGCGTTTCAGGACAGGCCCAGGGCTATGGCTACACCTTC. Amino acid sequence: CSVSGQAQGYGYTF.

This chain joins TRBV7-2 and TRBJ1-1, with D possibly being TRBD1 (5 bases). CDR3 size: 14 residues. Germline-derived CDR1 and CDR2 are SGHTA and FQGNSA. Between the trimmed V and J ends, which lost 5 bases and 2 bases, there was a span of 12 bases. The CDR3 sequence: CASSAIRGNTEAFF. In nucleotides, the CDR3 is TGTGCCAGCAGCGCAATTAGGGGAAACACTGAAGCTTTCTTT.

The rearrangement links TRBV19 to TRBJ1-1; TRBD1 matches 7 bases. J was trimmed by 4 bases and V by 7 bases; bases with no gene match: 15. The length of the CDR3 is 16 residues. Germline V CDR1 and CDR2: LNHDA, SQIVND (reference sequence). The CDR3 loop reads CASIPRTRGGLTEAFF. DNA for the CDR3: TGTGCCAGTATTCCCCGCACCAGGGGGGGCCTCACTGAAGCTTTCTTT. Full variable domain (rest looked up from reference TRBV19 and TRBJ1-1): DGGITQSPKYLFRKEGQNVTLSCEQNLNHDAMYWYRQDPGQGLRLIYYSQIVNDFQKGDIAEGYSVSREKKESFPLTVTSAQKNPTAFYLCASIPRTRGGLTEAFFGQGTRLTVV.

This clone was counted a single time. V gene TRBV11-3 combines with J gene TRBJ1-1; D possibly corresponds to TRBD1 (6 bases). The V gene lost 5 bases and the J gene lost 2 bases, with 12 bases spanning the gap. The CDR3 extends over 14 amino acids. In germline, CDR1 is SGHNT, CDR2 YENEEA. The CDR3 DNA follows: TGTGCCAGCAGCGGGGAGGGGGTAAACACTGAAGCTTTCTTT. Translated: CASSGEGVNTEAFF.

The genes are TRBV4-2 and TRBJ2-7; maybe TRBD2 (6 bases). This CDR3 is built from 14 residues. The V gene's germline CDR1 is LGHNA and CDR2 YNFKEQ. Trimming took off 1 base at V and 3 bases at J, with 10 bases between the two ends. CDR3 region: CASSQVGGVYEQYF. The DNA for the CDR3 is TGTGCCAGCAGCCAAGTGGGCGGGGTCTACGAGCAGTACTTC.

The rearrangement links TRBV19 to TRBJ1-4, with a tentative D call TRBD1 (5 bases). Germline-derived CDR1 and CDR2 are LNHDA and SQIVND (reference sequence). Trimming left V 9 bases short and J 3 bases short, with 17 bases between. The CDR3 length is 15 residues. The CDR3 here is CASRSAEGPNEKLFF. CDR3 DNA: TGTGCCAGCCGGTCGGCAGAGGGGCCTAATGAAAAACTGTTTTTT.

The V call is TRBV30, the J call TRBJ2-3, with D unresolved. The CDR3 is made up of 13 amino acids. V lost 2 bases, J lost 2 bases, and 8 bases lay in between. Germline CDR1 is GTSNPN and CDR2 is SVGIG (reference sequence). The CDR3 DNA is TGTGCCTGGAGTTCATATTACACAGATACGCAGTATTTT. Encoded protein: CAWSSYYTDTQYF.

The chain carries TRBV7-8 and TRBJ1-2; D unresolved. V lost 5 bases and J 4 bases, leaving 17 bases between the germline ends. Germline CDR1 is SGHVS and CDR2 is FQNEAQ. This CDR3 is 15 amino acids long. The CDR3: CASSPPAAAFYGYTF. The DNA for the CDR3 is TGTGCCAGCAGCCCTCCCGCGGCGGCTTTCTATGGCTACACCTTC.

This chain connects TRBV6-5 to TRBJ2-1, with 9 bases lining up with TRBD1. V was pared by 6 bases and J by 6 bases, with 9 bases of the junction left unmatched. Germline CDR1 reads MNHEY; CDR2 reads SVGAGI. The CDR3 is 15 amino acids. This chain's CDR3 is CASSRQGEGFNEQFF. The CDR3 DNA follows: TGTGCCAGCAGCCGACAGGGGGAAGGCTTCAATGAGCAGTTCTTC.

The chain couples TRBV4-3 to TRBJ1-1; no firm D call. The CDR3 is 15 residues long. V lost 1 base and J 1 base, leaving 10 bases between the germline ends. Germline CDR1 LGHNA, CDR2 YSLEER. The CDR3 spells CASSQGARGNTEAFF. CDR3 coding DNA: TGCGCCAGCAGCCAAGGGGCCAGAGGGAACACTGAAGCTTTCTTT.